This is a list of T cell receptor beta chains from one sample in a study of CD8+CD57+ T cells in acquired aplastic anemia. TCRdb fed the reads into MiXCR, producing one record per CDR3 protein. The sample holds a few hundred thousand distinct CDR3 sequences, around 72% seen once. Sequenced material: sorted CD4+, CD8+, or CD8+CD57+ T cells (not recorded which) from PBMCs. These receptors were obtained from a human donor in good health, serving as a control. The CDR3 runs from the conserved cysteine through the conserved F or W. Fields, in order: clone size, D gene, J gene, V gene, CDR3 DNA, CDR3 protein. The D gene is left open where the match is weak. Where a row states a size, it is once, few, many or the class of an expanded clone; other rows omit it.

size: .; D: .; J: TRBJ1-2; V: TRBV20-1; DNA: TGCAGCGCTAGTTGGCAGGTTGGTAATGCCTTC; CDR3: CSASWQVGNAF
size: once; D: .; J: TRBJ1-1; V: TRBV20-1; DNA: TGCAGTGCTACCCCAACAGGGATTCATTTCTTT; CDR3: CSATPTGIHFF
size: .; D: .; J: TRBJ1-5; V: TRBV7-9; DNA: .; CDR3: CASSTVESSTSRRHF
size: .; D: .; J: TRBJ1-2; V: TRBV5-6; DNA: TGTGCCAGCAGGGTCGACAGCGACTATGGCTACACCTTC; CDR3: CASRVDSDYGYTF
size: few; D: .; J: TRBJ2-3; V: TRBV10-3; DNA: TGTGCCAGCAGTGACTCGAGATGGGTCGGGGGCGATACGCAGTATTTT; CDR3: CASSDSRWVGGDTQYF
size: .; D: .; J: TRBJ2-3; V: TRBV20-1; DNA: TGCAGTGCCCCCCCATCGGGCAGCACAGATACGCTGTATTTT; CDR3: CSAPPSGSTDTLYF
size: .; D: TRBD1; J: TRBJ1-1; V: TRBV7-8; DNA: TGCGCCAGCAGCTTCCCGGACAGGGGAGAACGCGAGCAGTTT; CDR3: CASSFPDRGEREQF
size: .; D: TRBD1; J: TRBJ1-6; V: TRBV2; DNA: TGTGCCAGCACGGTCGGGACAGAAAATTCACCCCTCCACTTT; CDR3: CASTVGTENSPLHF
size: .; D: .; J: TRBJ2-1; V: TRBV7-2; DNA: TGTGCCAGCAGCTTGGCGGAGATGTACAATGAGCAGTTCTTC; CDR3: CASSLAEMYNEQFF
size: .; D: .; J: TRBJ2-2; V: TRBV24-1; DNA: TGTGCCACCAGTGCATTAACCGGGGAGCTGTTTTTT; CDR3: CATSALTGELFF
size: .; D: .; J: TRBJ2-7; V: TRBV19; DNA: TGTGCCAGTAGCCAGGGTATAGATGCCCAGTACTTC; CDR3: CASSQGIDAQYF
size: .; D: .; J: TRBJ2-5; V: TRBV29-1; DNA: TGCAGCTTATATGACAATGAGCAGTACTTC; CDR3: CSLYDNEQYF
size: many; D: .; J: TRBJ1-1; V: TRBV9; DNA: TGTGCCAGCAGCGCCGGGGCGGGTACAGGGACGAGGAACACTGAAGCTTTCTTT; CDR3: CASSAGAGTGTRNTEAFF
size: .; D: .; J: TRBJ1-2; V: TRBV7-3; DNA: TGTGCCAGCAGCCCATCCACGGGCGACAGACCGTACGGCTTC; CDR3: CASSPSTGDRPYGF
size: .; D: .; J: TRBJ2-7; V: TRBV7-4; DNA: .; CDR3: CAFGTAGPYEQYFF
size: few; D: .; J: TRBJ2-7; V: TRBV29-1; DNA: TGCAGCGTCGAGTCACCTAGGGACGAGCAGTACTTC; CDR3: CSVESPRDEQYF
size: .; D: .; J: TRBJ2-7; V: TRBV19; DNA: TGTGCCAGTAGTATTTCGGTGGGACAAGCCTACGAGCAGTGCTTC; CDR3: CASSISVGQAYEQCF
size: .; D: .; J: TRBJ2-3; V: TRBV20-1; DNA: TGCAGTGCTAGCTCCCCCGGGACTAGCACAGATACGCAGTATTTT; CDR3: CSASSPGTSTDTQYF
size: .; D: .; J: TRBJ1-1; V: TRBV7-2; DNA: TGTGCCAGCAGCTTGTTAGACCGGGAAAAAACTGAAGCTCTCTTT; CDR3: CASSLLDREKTEALF
size: .; D: TRBD1; J: TRBJ2-7; V: TRBV5-4; DNA: TGTGCCAGCAGTCCACCGGGGGGGACAGGGGCCTACGAGCAGTACTTC; CDR3: CASSPPGGTGAYEQYF
size: .; D: .; J: TRBJ1-2; V: TRBV10-3; DNA: TGTGCCATCAGTGAGGGGAGAACTTCTTATGGCTACACCTTC; CDR3: CAISEGRTSYGYTF
size: few; D: .; J: TRBJ1-2; V: TRBV15; DNA: TGTGCCACCAGCAGGGTGGGATCAGCTTATGGCTACACCTTC; CDR3: CATSRVGSAYGYTF
size: .; D: .; J: TRBJ2-3; V: TRBV5-1; DNA: TGCGCCAGCAGCCCCCCTTCGGGCTCTAGCACAGATACGCAGTATTTT; CDR3: CASSPPSGSSTDTQYF
size: .; D: TRBD1; J: TRBJ2-5; V: TRBV7-2; DNA: TGTGCCAGCAGCATTGACAGGGGGCTGGAGACTAACTATTTC; CDR3: CASSIDRGLETNYF
size: few; D: .; J: TRBJ1-6; V: TRBV29-1; DNA: TGCAGCAGCCCCACGGGCCGGGGGGATTCACCCCTCCACTTT; CDR3: CSSPTGRGDSPLHF
size: .; D: .; J: TRBJ1-1; V: TRBV12-3/TRBV12-4; DNA: TGTGCCAGCACCCCGTCCCGTGGCACTGAAGCTTTCTTT; CDR3: CASTPSRGTEAFF
size: .; D: .; J: TRBJ2-2; V: TRBV9; DNA: TGTGCCAGCAGCTCAGAACACACCGGGGAGCTGTTTTTT; CDR3: CASSSEHTGELFF
size: .; D: .; J: TRBJ2-3; V: TRBV9; DNA: TGTGCCAGCAGCGTATCGGCAGATACGCAGTATTTT; CDR3: CASSVSADTQYF